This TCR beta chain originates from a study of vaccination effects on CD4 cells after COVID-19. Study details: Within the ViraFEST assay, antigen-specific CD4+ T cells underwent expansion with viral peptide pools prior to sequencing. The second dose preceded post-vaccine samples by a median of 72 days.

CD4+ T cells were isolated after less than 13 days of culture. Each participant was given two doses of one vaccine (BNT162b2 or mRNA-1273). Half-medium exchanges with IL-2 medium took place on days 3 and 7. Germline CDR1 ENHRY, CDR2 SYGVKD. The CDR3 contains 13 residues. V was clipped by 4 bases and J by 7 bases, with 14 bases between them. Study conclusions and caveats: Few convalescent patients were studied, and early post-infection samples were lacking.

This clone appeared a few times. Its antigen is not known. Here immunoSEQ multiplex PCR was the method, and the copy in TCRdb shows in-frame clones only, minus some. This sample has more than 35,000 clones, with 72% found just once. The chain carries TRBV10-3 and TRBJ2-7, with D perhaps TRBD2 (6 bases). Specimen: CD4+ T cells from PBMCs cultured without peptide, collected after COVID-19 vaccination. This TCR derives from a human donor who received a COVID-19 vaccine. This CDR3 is CAISVEGPGEQYF. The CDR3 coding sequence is TGTGCCATCAGTGTGGAGGGGCCGGGGGAGCAGTACTTC.